This T cell receptor beta chain was recorded in a study of control samples from healthy donors and cancer patients. Here immunoSEQ multiplex PCR was the method, and the copy in TCRdb shows in-frame clones only, minus some. The sample carries some 140,000 clones, around nine tenths recorded once. The trim removed 1 base at V and 4 bases at J, leaving 6 bases unmatched. This CDR3 has 16 residues. In germline, CDR1 is SGHDT, CDR2 YYEEEE. The receptor comes from a man in his thirties or forties in good health. The sample consisted of blood. The rearrangement uses TRBV5-6 and TRBJ1-3; 9 bases line up with TRBD1. CDR3 in amino acids: CASSLLGQGSGNTIYF. The CDR3, as DNA: TGTGCCAGCAGCTTGCTAGGACAGGGGTCGGGAAACACCATATATTTT.